Listed below are T cell receptor beta chains from one sample, sequenced in a study of control samples from healthy donors and cancer patients. Sequencing used immunoSEQ multiplex PCR; TCRdb keeps in-frame clones, though not all of them. The repertoire holds 100,000 to 150,000 clones, with more than 70% as singletons. Sequencing used blood. These receptors were taken from a man aged 60 to 69 in good health. The CDR3 runs from the conserved cysteine through the conserved F or W. D genes are given only for firm matches. Clone size, where shown, is once, few, many, or a class for clones that have expanded.

d_call	clone_size	j_call	v_call	cdr3_nt	cdr3_aa
.	.	TRBJ2-3	TRBV11-2	TGTGCCAGCAGCCCATCGTATACGCAGTATTTT	CASSPSYTQYF
.	once	TRBJ2-4	TRBV3-1/TRBV3-2	TGTGCCAGCAGCCAGATACCCAGCGGAAACATTCAGTACTTC	CASSQIPSGNIQYF
.	.	TRBJ2-2	TRBV4-1	TGCGCCAGCAGCCAACAGACTACTAACACCGGGGAGCTGTTTTTT	CASSQQTTNTGELFF
.	.	TRBJ1-1	TRBV18	TGTGCCAGCTCACCTTTAGACAGCACTGAAGCTTTCTTT	CASSPLDSTEAFF
TRBD1	.	TRBJ1-2	TRBV11-2	TGTGCCAGCAGCTTAGGTAGCCAGGGGGCCGGCTATGGCTACACCTTC	CASSLGSQGAGYGYTF
TRBD1	.	TRBJ1-1	TRBV5-4	TGTGCCAGCAGCTTGGGGACAGGGGATGTCATGAACACTGAAGCTTTCTTT	CASSLGTGDVMNTEAFF
.	.	TRBJ1-3	TRBV28	TGTGCCAGCAGCGACCCCACGGATTGGGAAAACACCATATATTTT	CASSDPTDWENTIYF
TRBD2	.	TRBJ2-7	TRBV9	TGTGCCAGCAGCTTTTCGGCTAGCGGGGCCGCCGAGCAGTACTTC	CASSFSASGAAEQYF
.	.	TRBJ1-3	TRBV7-8	TGTGCCAGCAGCTTAGCGACCAGGGGAAACACCATATATTTT	CASSLATRGNTIYF
.	.	TRBJ1-2	TRBV18	TGTGCCAGCTCATCTCGCAGGGACTATGGCTACACCTTC	CASSSRRDYGYTF
TRBD1	.	TRBJ1-2	TRBV6-5	TGTGCCAGCAGTCTCTTGACAGGGGGCGTGGGCTACACCTTC	CASSLLTGGVGYTF
TRBD2	.	TRBJ2-1	TRBV6-4	TGTGCCAGCAGCGATCTAGCGGGGGACTACAATGAGCAGTTCTTC	CASSDLAGDYNEQFF
.	.	TRBJ2-1	TRBV2	TGTGCCAGCAGAAGGCGACAGCAGAACTTCGAGCAGTTCTTC	CASRRRQQNFEQFF
.	.	TRBJ2-3	TRBV4-2	TGTGCCAGCAGCCCGAACTTTGGAGGGGGCAGTGGCACAGATACGCAGTATTTT	CASSPNFGGGSGTDTQYF
TRBD2	.	TRBJ2-1	TRBV4-3	TGCGCCAGCAGCCAAGAAGGGCGGGGGAGCCACAATGAGCAGTTCTTC	CASSQEGRGSHNEQFF
.	.	TRBJ1-2	TRBV27	TGTGCCAGCAGTCCCTCGGAGTTGACCACCAGCTATGGCTACACCTTC	CASSPSELTTSYGYTF
TRBD2	.	TRBJ2-1	TRBV10-2	TGCGCCAGCAGAGAAACTAGCGGGGGGCTCAATGAGCAGTTCTTC	CASRETSGGLNEQFF
TRBD2	once	TRBJ2-2	TRBV27	TGTGCCAGCAGGCTAGCGGGGGGGCTGAACACCGGGGAGCTGTTTTTT	CASRLAGGLNTGELFF
TRBD1	.	TRBJ1-5	TRBV28	TGTGCCAGCAGCTGGGGGACAGGGTCGGGTCAGCCCCAGCATTTT	CASSWGTGSGQPQHF
.	.	TRBJ2-1	TRBV6-5	TGTGCCAGCAGGTCAGCCGGCTACAATGAGCAGTTCTTC	CASRSAGYNEQFF
.	.	TRBJ2-7	TRBV4-3	TGCGCCAGCAGCCAAGATCCCGGGGGCGAGCAGTACTTC	CASSQDPGGEQYF
.	.	TRBJ1-1	TRBV27	TGTGCCAGCAGCGAGACGGCCCCGAACACTGAAGCTTTCTTT	CASSETAPNTEAFF
.	.	TRBJ2-7	TRBV28	TGTGCCAGCAGTTTGGGCGGTCCTCCCTACGAGCAGTACTTC	CASSLGGPPYEQYF
.	few	TRBJ1-2	TRBV10-3	TGTGCCATCACCCCGGACAAGTACTATGGCTACACCTTC	CAITPDKYYGYTF
TRBD1	.	TRBJ2-7	TRBV5-5	TGTGCCAGCAGCCTAGGGGCAGGGGGCGGGGAGCAGTACTTC	CASSLGAGGGEQYF
TRBD1	.	TRBJ1-4	TRBV7-2	TGTGCCAGCAGCTTAAATTTGGGACAGGGGAATGAAAAACTGTTTTTT	CASSLNLGQGNEKLFF
.	.	TRBJ2-3	TRBV6-6	TGTGCCAGCACCCCCCCGGGGGCGGCAGGCACAGATACGCAGTATTTT	CASTPPGAAGTDTQYF
TRBD1	once	TRBJ1-6	TRBV5-8	TGTGCCAGCAGCTTGGAGGACAGGGTTGGTTCACCCCTCCACTTT	CASSLEDRVGSPLHF
TRBD1	.	TRBJ2-7	TRBV25-1	TGTGCCAGCAGGGGACAGGGGGCAGGGGAGCAGTACTTC	CASRGQGAGEQYF
.	.	TRBJ2-3	TRBV7-2	TGTGCCAGCAGCTCGGAGCCCAGCGGGCAAAGCACAGATACGCAGTATTTT	CASSSEPSGQSTDTQYF
.	.	TRBJ1-6	TRBV6-5	TGTGCCAGCAGTCGGACAGATGAAGATTCACCCCTCCACTTT	CASSRTDEDSPLHF
.	.	TRBJ1-2	TRBV14	TGTGCCAGCAGCCCATCGTATCGGGGGCGTGTTCCCGATGGCTACACCTTC	CASSPSYRGRVPDGYTF
.	once	TRBJ2-7	TRBV5-1	TGCGCCAGCAGCTTGGGGACAGTGTACGAGCAGTACTTC	CASSLGTVYEQYF
.	.	TRBJ1-5	TRBV30	TGTGCCTGGAGTGTAGCCAATCAGCCCCAGCATTTT	CAWSVANQPQHF
TRBD1	.	TRBJ1-4	TRBV5-1	TGCGCCAGCAGCCAGCCCCGGACAGGGAACGATGTAAAACTGTTTTTT	CASSQPRTGNDVKLFF
.	.	TRBJ2-7	TRBV6-5	TGTGCCAGCAGAGTGTGGATCCCCTACGAGCAGTACTTC	CASRVWIPYEQYF
.	.	TRBJ2-1	TRBV3-1/TRBV3-2	TGTGCCAGCAGCCAATTCGGGGGCTCCTACAATGAGCAGTTCTTC	CASSQFGGSYNEQFF
.	.	TRBJ2-7	TRBV9	TGTGCCAGCAGCGTAGGGACGGTGAGCTCCTACGAGCAGTACTTC	CASSVGTVSSYEQYF
.	.	TRBJ1-1	TRBV30	TGTGCCTGGAGTGAGACGGGTCCTGAAGCTTTCTTT	CAWSETGPEAFF
.	.	TRBJ1-2	TRBV4-1	TGCGCCAGCAGCTTCAACAGGGACGGCTATGGCTACACCTTC	CASSFNRDGYGYTF
.	.	TRBJ2-7	TRBV18	TGTGCCAGCTCACCTTCGGCGGGGCACTTCTCCTACGAGCAGTACTTC	CASSPSAGHFSYEQYF
.	.	TRBJ1-5	TRBV27	TGTGCCAGCAGTTTCTCGGGGGATCAGCCCCAGCATTTT	CASSFSGDQPQHF
.	.	TRBJ2-2	TRBV5-1	TGCGCCAGCAGCTTGGCCGTGACAGAGAACACCGGGGAGCTGTTTTTT	CASSLAVTENTGELFF
.	few	TRBJ1-3	TRBV10-3	TGTGCCATCAGTGGGAATCCGGGACAACTGGGAAACACCATATATTTT	CAISGNPGQLGNTIYF
.	.	TRBJ2-7	TRBV27	TGTGCCAGCAGTTACGGGCCGAGCTCCTACGAGCAGTACTTC	CASSYGPSSYEQYF
TRBD1	.	TRBJ2-7	TRBV5-4	TGTGCCAGCAGCGACCCGGGACAGTCCATCGAGCAGTACTTC	CASSDPGQSIEQYF
.	medium-sized	TRBJ1-2	TRBV29-1	TGCAGCGTTGATGAAGGATCCTATGGCTACACCTTC	CSVDEGSYGYTF
.	.	TRBJ2-5	TRBV27	TGTGCCAGCAGTTTATTTGGAGCCCAAGAGACCCAGTACTTC	CASSLFGAQETQYF
.	.	TRBJ1-1	TRBV19	TGTGCCAGTGGGTATCTGGATAGGACTGAAGCTTTCTTT	CASGYLDRTEAFF
TRBD2	few	TRBJ2-4	TRBV5-4	TGTGCCAGCAGCACCCTGGGGACTAGCAAAAACATTCAGTACTTC	CASSTLGTSKNIQYF
.	.	TRBJ1-6	TRBV5-5	TGTGCCAGCAGCCCTCCGGGGGTTGTGGCTAATTCACCCCTCCACTTT	CASSPPGVVANSPLHF
.	.	TRBJ1-1	TRBV4-1	TGCGCCAGCAGCCAAGGACTTGGCAGAAGGGGAACTGAAGCTTTCTTT	CASSQGLGRRGTEAFF
.	.	TRBJ2-5	TRBV5-1	TGCGCCAGCAGGGCAGGGGAGGAGACCCAGTACTTC	CASRAGEETQYF
TRBD1	.	TRBJ1-6	TRBV9	TGTGCCAGCAGCGTAGGGACAGGAAATTCACCCCTCCACTTT	CASSVGTGNSPLHF
.	.	TRBJ1-4	TRBV30	TGTGCCTGGAGTGAATGGGGAGGGTTGGAAAAACTGTTTTTT	CAWSEWGGLEKLFF
TRBD2	.	TRBJ2-3	TRBV24-1	TGTGCCACCAGTGGCGGGGGAACAGATACGCAGTATTTT	CATSGGGTDTQYF
.	.	TRBJ1-6	TRBV28	TGTGCCAGCAGTTTAGGGGATCAAAATTCACCCCTCCACTTT	CASSLGDQNSPLHF